The clone carrying this T cell receptor beta chain was counted between two and nine times. Its matching antigen is unknown. The sample belongs to a study of blood T cells in healthy people across ages. Study findings and constraints: Underestimates were what the diversity estimates from one million T cells were considered to be. CMV status of donors was not determined, possibly confounding expanded clonotype changes.

Next came a second PCR, run for about 7 to 12 cycles, which used a sample-barcoded 5' primer along with a J-beta primer mix. TCRdb independently ran MiXCR on the 5' RACE reads; one entry per CDR3 protein. The repertoire has 1.5 million to 2 million distinct CDR3 sequences, roughly 30% of them found once; the top ten carry roughly 8%. Germline CDR1 reads SGHRS; CDR2 reads YFSETQ. The CDR3 covers 14 residues. Trimming removed 1 base at V and 7 bases at J, with 15 bases between. The sequence derives from a woman aged 25 to 45 in good health. The chain employs TRBV5-1 and TRBJ2-7, with D perhaps being TRBD1 or TRBD2 (5 bases each). Sequencing was performed on blood. In DNA, the CDR3 is TGCGCCAGCAGCTTGACGGGAATGGGGGAGGAGCAGTACTTC. Encoded protein: CASSLTGMGEEQYF.